The 20 T cell receptor beta chains below were found in one sample sequenced in a study of T cell repertoires in cytomegalovirus infection. These receptors have no identified antigens. TCRdb re-analysed the reads in MiXCR, keeping a single row per CDR3 protein. The sample includes about 63,000 distinct CDR3 sequences, around 20% of them seen just once. Sequencing was performed on CD8+ T cells from cultured PBMCs, taken from culture after CMV antigen stimulation. The receptors derive from a human donor in good health (CMV status not recorded). Some clones in this sample may be carry-over from other donors' samples.

This clonotype was counted between two and nine times. The gene calls are TRBV7-2 and TRBJ2-5, with no clear D. Germline CDR1 SGHTA, CDR2 FQGNSA. The CDR3 runs to 14 residues. V shed 4 bases and J shed 1 base, with 10 bases lying between them. In DNA form, the CDR3 reads TGTGCCAGCAGCTCCTCTGTCAGCCAAGAGACCCAGTACTTC. Translating gives CASSSSVSQETQYF. Drawing the rest from reference TRBV7-2 and TRBJ2-5, the complete variable domain is GAGVSQSPSNKVTEKGKDVELRCDPISGHTALYWYRQSLGQGLEFLIYFQGNSAPDKSGLPSDRFSAERTGGSVSTLTIQRTQQEDSAVYLCASSSSVSQETQYFGPGTRLLVL.

The V and J genes are TRBV4-2 and TRBJ2-7, with D perhaps assigned TRBD1 or TRBD2 (5 bases each). From germline, CDR1 is LGHNA and CDR2 YNFKEQ. This CDR3 is built from 13 residues. V was trimmed by 6 bases and J by 5 bases, leaving 14 bases between them. DNA of the CDR3: TGTGCCAGCAGTCCGAACGAGGGGAACGAGCAGTACTTC. Amino acids: CASSPNEGNEQYF.

This clonotype was recorded many times. The V and J genes are TRBV19 and TRBJ2-5; D is unresolved. Germline assignment: CDR1 LNHDA and CDR2 SQIVND (reference sequence). CDR3 length: 16 amino acids. Deletions cut 4 bases from V and 5 bases from J, with 20 bases between. In nucleotides, the CDR3 is TGTGCCAGTAGTACCCAGGACGGGCTGCATGAGGAGACCCAGTACTTC. This gives the protein CASSTQDGLHEETQYF. Filled out from reference TRBV19 and TRBJ2-5, the complete variable domain reads DGGITQSPKYLFRKEGQNVTLSCEQNLNHDAMYWYRQDPGQGLRLIYYSQIVNDFQKGDIAEGYSVSREKKESFPLTVTSAQKNPTAFYLCASSTQDGLHEETQYFGPGTRLLVL.

This clonotype was seen a handful of times. J is TRBJ2-2 and V is TRBV4-3; D is unclear. The germline V gene has CDR1 LGHNA and CDR2 YSLEER. V was shortened by 4 bases and J by 7 bases, with 16 bases between the two germline ends. This CDR3 is built from 15 residues. The CDR3 is CASSPLIPPGGELFF. The CDR3 DNA is TGCGCCAGCAGCCCCCTAATCCCCCCAGGCGGGGAGCTGTTTTTT.

This clonotype was seen ten or more times. This chain connects TRBV20-1 to TRBJ1-5; maybe TRBD1 (5 bases). The CDR3 is 16 residues long. Looked up from germline, CDR1 is DFQATT and CDR2 is SNEGSKA (reference sequence). The V and J ends lost 2 bases and 5 bases respectively, with 19 bases between them. For the CDR3, the DNA is TGCAGTGCTAGAACTAAAGACTGGGGGAATGATCAGCCCCAGCATTTT. This gives the protein CSARTKDWGNDQPQHF.

The J gene is TRBJ1-1, the V gene TRBV7-9; 7 positions match TRBD1. Germline assignment: CDR1 SEHNR and CDR2 FQNEAQ (reference sequence). This CDR3 has 12 amino acids. CDR3 loop: CVVRGQGTEAFF. The CDR3 nucleotides are TGTGTGGTGAGGGGGCAAGGCACTGAAGCTTTCTTT.

This clonotype was seen only a few times. The chain is built from TRBV7-4 and TRBJ1-1; D is uncertain. The germline gives CDR1 SGHVT, CDR2 SQSDAQ. V shed 7 bases and J shed 7 bases, with 10 bases lying between them. This CDR3 region has 11 residues. The CDR3 DNA follows: TGTGCCAGCACACTCAACCTTGAAGCTTTCTTT. The encoded protein is CASTLNLEAFF.

The sample holds many counts of this clonotype. V gene TRBV28 combines with J gene TRBJ2-1; D is ambiguous. Germline CDR1 MDHEN, CDR2 SYDVKM. V gave up 5 bases and J gave up 1 base, with 12 bases separating them. The CDR3 has 15 amino acids. The CDR3 DNA is TGTGCCAGCAGTCCAGGTGAGAAGTCCTACAATGAGCAGTTCTTC. Protein: CASSPGEKSYNEQFF.

This clonotype was observed a handful of times. The chain links TRBV7-9 to TRBJ1-2; possibly TRBD1 for D (5 bases). V shed 7 bases and J shed 4 bases, with 10 bases lying between them. Per germline, CDR1 SEHNR and CDR2 FQNEAQ (reference sequence). This CDR3 is built from 12 residues. In DNA, the CDR3 is TGTGCCAGCAACCCGACAGCCTATGGCTACACCTTC. Translating gives CASNPTAYGYTF.

The rearrangement joins TRBV6-4 to TRBJ2-6, with 7 bases that match TRBD1. The CDR3 length is 14 residues. J gave up 4 bases and V 8 bases, and 5 bases lay outside the gene matches. Germline-derived CDR1 and CDR2 are MRHNA and SNTAGT. Written as DNA, the CDR3 is TGTGCCAGCGGACAGGATCCCGGGGCCAACGTCCTGACTTTC. This encodes CASGQDPGANVLTF.

The chain is built from TRBV7-3 and TRBJ2-5; TRBD2 aligns across 9 bases. V was pared by 5 bases and J by 4 bases, with 8 bases of the junction left unmatched. The CDR3 sequence is 15 residues long. CDR1 is SGHTA, CDR2 FQGTGA, per germline. The CDR3 here is CASSPRGGLSETQYF. CDR3 nucleotide sequence: TGTGCCAGCAGCCCGCGGGGGGGTCTTTCAGAGACCCAGTACTTC.

This clonotype occurred a few times. The chain has TRBV14 and TRBJ1-2; 9 bases are a match to TRBD1. Trimming removed 5 bases from V and 3 bases from J; junction bases left unmatched: 7. Per germline, CDR1 SGHDN and CDR2 FVKESK. CDR3 length equals 15 residues. This chain's CDR3 is CASSAHRGPDYGYTF. As DNA, the CDR3 is TGTGCCAGCAGCGCACACAGGGGGCCGGACTATGGCTACACCTTC.

The gene calls are TRBV6-5 and TRBJ1-4; D uncertain. This CDR3 is 15 amino acids long. Trimming pared 0 bases from V and 8 bases from J, leaving 13 bases between. Per the germline V gene, CDR1 is MNHEY and CDR2 is SVGAGI. DNA for the CDR3: TGTGCCAGCAGTTACTCATCAGGATTTGTCGAAAAACTGTTTTTT. As protein: CASSYSSGFVEKLFF.

This sequence joins TRBV7-9 and TRBJ1-4; no definite D call. V was trimmed by 5 bases and J by 8 bases, leaving 9 bases between them. CDR3 length equals 12 residues. Looked up from germline, CDR1 is SEHNR and CDR2 is FQNEAQ (reference sequence). The CDR3 coding sequence is TGTGCCAGCAGCATACTAAGCGAAAAACTGTTTTTT. Amino acid sequence: CASSILSEKLFF.

CDR3 sequence reads: CASSPRLATEQYF. The CDR3 DNA reads TGTGCCAGCAGCCCAAGACTAGCTACCGAGCAGTACTTC. The V gene is TRBV9, the J gene TRBJ2-7; 7 bases line up with TRBD2. Germline CDR1 and CDR2: SGDLS and YYNGEE. CDR3 length equals 13 residues. With V trimmed by 4 bases and J by 6 bases, 7 bases remained unmatched.

The chain is built from TRBV12-3 or TRBV12-4 and TRBJ2-2; TRBD2 matches at 8 bases. Trimming at V came to 6 bases and at J to 3 bases, leaving 12 bases not matched to a gene. CDR3 size: 17 residues. The chain's CDR3 is CASSLSGTRADTGELFF. The CDR3 bases are TGTGCCAGCAGCCTGTCCGGGACTAGGGCCGACACCGGGGAGCTGTTTTTT.

This clonotype turned up a few times. The gene calls are TRBV12-3 or TRBV12-4 and TRBJ2-1; D tentatively fits TRBD1 or TRBD2 (5 bases each). The germline V and J ends were trimmed by 5 bases and 3 bases, with 20 bases remaining between them. The CDR3 loop spans 17 amino acids. CDR3: CASSPPRVGVDYNEQFF. The CDR3 coding sequence is TGTGCCAGCAGTCCCCCACGTGTGGGGGTGGACTACAATGAGCAGTTCTTC.

This clonotype was counted a few times. The chain links TRBV6-2 or TRBV6-3 to TRBJ2-2; 12 bases are a match to TRBD1. Losses at the gene ends were 6 bases for V and 4 bases for J; bases not matched to a gene: 12. The germline CDR1 and CDR2 sequences are MNHEY and SVGEGT. CDR3 length: 18 amino acids. The CDR3 DNA sequence: TGTGCCAGCAGCCCAGGGGCCCGGGACAGGGGGCGCACCGGGGAGCTGTTTTTT. Residues: CASSPGARDRGRTGELFF.

The chain carries TRBV20-1 and TRBJ1-1, with D possibly TRBD1 on 5 matching bases. Trimming left V 5 bases short and J 1 base short, with 8 bases between. This CDR3 region has 12 residues. Per the germline V gene, CDR1 is DFQATT and CDR2 is SNEGSKA (reference sequence). The CDR3 DNA reads TGCAGTGCTCTCGGACAGAACACTGAAGCTTTCTTT. Translating it yields CSALGQNTEAFF.

The sample holds many counts of this clonotype. As DNA, the CDR3 is TGTGCCAGCAGCTTAGCAATGCAGGGAAACACTGAAGCTTTCTTT. It translates to CASSLAMQGNTEAFF. This rearrangement joins TRBV7-8 to TRBJ1-1; D might be TRBD1 (5 bases). The CDR3 is made up of 15 amino acids. Trimming removed 0 bases at V and 2 bases at J, with 10 bases between. The germline V gene encodes CDR1 SGHVS and CDR2 FQNEAQ.